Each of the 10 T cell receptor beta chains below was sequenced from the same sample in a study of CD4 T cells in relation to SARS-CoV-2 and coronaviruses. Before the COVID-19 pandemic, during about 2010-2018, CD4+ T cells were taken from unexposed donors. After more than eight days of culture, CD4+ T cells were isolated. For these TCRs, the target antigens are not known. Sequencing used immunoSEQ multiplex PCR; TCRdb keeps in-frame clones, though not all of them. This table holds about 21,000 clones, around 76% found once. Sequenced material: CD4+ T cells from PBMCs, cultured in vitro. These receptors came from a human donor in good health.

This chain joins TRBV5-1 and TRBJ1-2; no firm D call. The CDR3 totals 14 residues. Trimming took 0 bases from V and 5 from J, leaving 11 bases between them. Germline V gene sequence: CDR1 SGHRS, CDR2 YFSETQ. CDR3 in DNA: TGCGCCAGCAGCTTGGCCGAGGTGAAATATGGCTACACCTTC. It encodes CASSLAEVKYGYTF.

CDR3 in DNA: TGTGCCAGCGTCGGAGGGGGGAACACCGGGGAGCTGTTTTTT. Encoded protein: CASVGGGNTGELFF. This chain links TRBV28 with TRBJ2-2; D is possibly TRBD1 or TRBD2 (6 bases each). Trimming took off 8 bases at V and 1 base at J, with 11 bases between the two ends. The CDR3 is made up of 14 amino acids. Germline V gene lookup returns CDR1 MDHEN and CDR2 SYDVKM.

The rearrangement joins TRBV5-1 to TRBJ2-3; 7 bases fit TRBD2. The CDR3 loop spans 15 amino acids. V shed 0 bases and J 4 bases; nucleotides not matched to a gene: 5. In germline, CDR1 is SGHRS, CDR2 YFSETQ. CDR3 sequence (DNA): TGCGCCAGCAGCTTGGACGCGGGAGCATCAGATACGCAGTATTTT. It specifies CASSLDAGASDTQYF.

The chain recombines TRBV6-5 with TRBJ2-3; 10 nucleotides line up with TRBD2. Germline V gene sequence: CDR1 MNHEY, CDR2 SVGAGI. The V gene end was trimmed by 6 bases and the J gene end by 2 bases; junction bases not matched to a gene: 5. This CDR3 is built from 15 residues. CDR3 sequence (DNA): TGTGCCAGCAGCTATCTAGCGGGGGACACAGATACGCAGTATTTT. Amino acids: CASSYLAGDTDTQYF.

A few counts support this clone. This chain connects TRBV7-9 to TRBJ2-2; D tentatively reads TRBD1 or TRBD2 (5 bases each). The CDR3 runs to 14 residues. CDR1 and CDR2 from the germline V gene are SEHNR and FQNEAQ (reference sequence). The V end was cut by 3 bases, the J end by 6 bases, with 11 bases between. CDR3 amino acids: CASSLQGEAGELFF. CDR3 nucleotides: TGTGCCAGCAGCTTGCAGGGAGAGGCCGGGGAGCTGTTTTTT.

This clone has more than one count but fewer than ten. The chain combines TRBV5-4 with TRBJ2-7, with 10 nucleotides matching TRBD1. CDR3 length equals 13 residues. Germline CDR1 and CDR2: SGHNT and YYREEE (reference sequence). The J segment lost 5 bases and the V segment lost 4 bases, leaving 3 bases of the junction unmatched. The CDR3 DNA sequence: TGTGCCAGCAGCCTGACAGGGGGCAACGAGCAGTACTTC. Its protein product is CASSLTGGNEQYF.

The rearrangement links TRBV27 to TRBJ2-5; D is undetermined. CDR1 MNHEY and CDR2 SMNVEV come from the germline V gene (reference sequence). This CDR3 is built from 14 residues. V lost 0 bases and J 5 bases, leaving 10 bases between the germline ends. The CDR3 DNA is TGTGCCAGCAGTTTATCTTTCCTTGGGGAGACCCAGTACTTC. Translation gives CASSLSFLGETQYF.

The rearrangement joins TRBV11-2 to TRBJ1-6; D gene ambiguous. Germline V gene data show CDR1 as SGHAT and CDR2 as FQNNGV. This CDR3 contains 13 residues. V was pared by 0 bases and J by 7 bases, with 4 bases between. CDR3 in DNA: TGTGCCAGCAGCTTAGAAGACAATTCACCCCTCCACTTT. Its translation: CASSLEDNSPLHF. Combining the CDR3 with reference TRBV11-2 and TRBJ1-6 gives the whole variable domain EAGVAQSPRYKIIEKRQSVAFWCNPISGHATLYWYQQILGQGPKLLIQFQNNGVVDDSQLPKDRFSAERLKGVDSTLKIQPAKLEDSAVYLCASSLEDNSPLHFGNGTRLTVT.

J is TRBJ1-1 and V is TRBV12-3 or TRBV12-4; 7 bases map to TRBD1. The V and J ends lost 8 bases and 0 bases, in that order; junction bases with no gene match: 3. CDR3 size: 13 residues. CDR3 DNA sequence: TGTGCCAGCCTACAGGGGCTGAACACTGAAGCTTTCTTT. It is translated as CASLQGLNTEAFF.

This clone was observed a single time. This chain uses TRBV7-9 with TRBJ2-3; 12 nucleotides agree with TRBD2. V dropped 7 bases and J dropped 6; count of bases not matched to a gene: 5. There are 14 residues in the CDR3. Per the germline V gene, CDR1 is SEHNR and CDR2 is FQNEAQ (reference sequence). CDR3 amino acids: CASTLAGGVDTQYF. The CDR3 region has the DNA TGTGCCAGCACCCTAGCGGGAGGGGTGGATACGCAGTATTTT. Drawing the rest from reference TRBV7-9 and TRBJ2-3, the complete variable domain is DTGVSQNPRHKITKRGQNVTFRCDPISEHNRLYWYRQTLGQGPEFLTYFQNEAQLEKSRLLSDRFSAERPKGSFSTLEIQRTEQGDSAMYLCASTLAGGVDTQYFGPGTRLTVL.